Shown below are 24 T cell receptor beta chains from a single sample sequenced in a study of beta chain features in type 1 diabetes. These receptors have no identified antigens. General study findings and limits: When Type 1 diabetes patients were examined, their TCRB CDR3s proved moderately but significantly shorter in all four CD4+ subsets.

Isolated RNA was reverse transcribed in full, so expressed TCRB transcripts were sequenced. Using immunoSEQ multiplex PCR, the repertoire was profiled, and TCRdb retains in-frame clones only, with some absent. The profile shows some 290,000 clones, roughly 24% of them singletons. The sample comprised naive CD4+ T cells from blood. These receptors originate from a woman aged 25 to 39 with type 1 diabetes.

The rearrangement links TRBV20-1 to TRBJ1-1; D ambiguous. This CDR3 region has 11 residues. Germline CDR1 reads DFQATT; CDR2 reads SNEGSKA (reference sequence). Trimming pared 4 bases from V and 1 base from J, leaving 4 bases between. CDR3 DNA: TGCAGTGCTAACGGGAACACTGAAGCTTTCTTT. Its translation: CSANGNTEAFF.

The CDR3 protein is CAWSVGRFVTGEKLFF. The CDR3 DNA is TGTGCCTGGAGTGTAGGTCGCTTCGTGACTGGTGAAAAACTGTTTTTT. The gene calls are TRBV30 and TRBJ1-4; D gene uncertain. The CDR3 consists of 16 residues. Germline V gene sequence: CDR1 GTSNPN, CDR2 SVGIG (reference sequence). V shed 0 bases and J shed 7 bases, with 18 bases lying between them.

The chain recombines TRBV9 with TRBJ2-3; no clear D. The CDR3 is 13 residues long. The germline gives CDR1 SGDLS, CDR2 YYNGEE. V was cut by 4 bases and J by 1 base, with 7 bases left in between. The CDR3 region has the DNA TGTGCCAGCAGCCTCTACCGCACAGATACGCAGTATTTT. It translates to CASSLYRTDTQYF. The whole variable domain, filled in from reference TRBV9 and TRBJ2-3, reads DSGVTQTPKHLITATGQRVTLRCSPRSGDLSVYWYQQSLDQGLQFLIQYYNGEERAKGNILERFSAQQFPDLHSELNLSSLELGDSALYFCASSLYRTDTQYFGPGTRLTVL.

This clone was observed a handful of times. The CDR3 DNA sequence: TGTGCCAGCAGGTCTACCGTAACCACAGATACGCAGTATTTT. Its translation: CASRSTVTTDTQYF. The V gene is TRBV6-5, the J gene TRBJ2-3; no definite D call. CDR3 length equals 14 residues. Germline-derived CDR1 and CDR2 are MNHEY and SVGAGI. The V end was cut by 6 bases, the J end by 2 bases, with 12 bases between.

The chain employs TRBV25-1 and TRBJ1-1, with 8 positions matching TRBD1. This CDR3 region has 16 residues. Germline loops: CDR1 MGHDK, CDR2 SYGVNS. J gave up 3 bases and V 2 bases, and 8 bases lay outside the gene matches. CDR3 in amino acids: CASSELRHRGDTEAFF. The DNA of the CDR3 is TGTGCCAGCAGTGAACTACGTCACAGGGGGGACACTGAAGCTTTCTTT.

This clone was recorded a few times. The chain links TRBV15 to TRBJ2-6; the match to TRBD1 covers 7 bases. There are 17 residues in the CDR3. Looked up from germline, CDR1 is LNHNV and CDR2 is YYDKDF (reference sequence). The V gene end was trimmed by 2 bases and the J gene end by 4 bases; junction bases not matched to a gene: 8. CDR3 in DNA: TGTGCCACCAGCAGACGGACAGGTACGACAGGGGCCAACGTCCTGACTTTC. The encoded protein is CATSRRTGTTGANVLTF. Based on the CDR3 plus reference TRBV15 and TRBJ2-6, the full variable domain is DAMVIQNPRYQVTQFGKPVTLSCSQTLNHNVMYWYQQKSSQAPKLLFHYYDKDFNNEADTPDNFQSRRPNTSFCFLDIRSPGLGDTAMYLCATSRRTGTTGANVLTFGAGSRLTVL.

This clone was seen a handful of times. The chain couples TRBV7-9 to TRBJ2-5; D perhaps matches TRBD2 (5 bases). V lost 5 bases to trimming and J lost 1 base, with 11 bases between them. This CDR3 contains 14 residues. Germline V gene data show CDR1 as SEHNR and CDR2 as FQNEAQ (reference sequence). The CDR3 protein is CASSITRVQETQYF. The CDR3 bases are TGTGCCAGCAGCATTACTAGGGTCCAAGAGACCCAGTACTTC.

Only one count was recorded for this clone. V is TRBV9 and J is TRBJ2-3; the D gene is possibly TRBD2 (6 bases). The CDR3 sequence is 16 residues long. CDR1 is SGDLS and CDR2 is YYNGEE in the germline V gene. Trimming stripped 3 bases from V and 4 bases from J, with 18 bases between. The CDR3 region is CASSETIGGIADTQYF. The DNA for the CDR3 is TGTGCCAGCAGCGAGACGATTGGCGGGATTGCAGATACGCAGTATTTT.

This chain connects TRBV18 to TRBJ2-7; 9 bases map to TRBD1. From germline, CDR1 is KGHSH and CDR2 LQKENI. This CDR3 has 17 residues. Trimming cost V 1 base and J 0 bases; bases outside gene matches: 7. CDR3 sequence (DNA): TGTGCCAGCTCACCACTCCTCGACAGGGGGAACTCCTACGAGCAGTACTTC. Translation gives CASSPLLDRGNSYEQYF.

V gene TRBV19 combines with J gene TRBJ2-1; no clear D gene. Trimming cost V 2 bases and J 10 bases, with 9 bases left between them. This CDR3 has 12 amino acids. Germline CDR1 LNHDA, CDR2 SQIVND (reference sequence). CDR3 nucleotides: TGTGCCAGTAGTATACGGCCAGGAGAGCAGTTCTTC. It specifies CASSIRPGEQFF.

This clone was observed a handful of times. The genes are TRBV7-3 and TRBJ1-1; D remains ambiguous. The V gene's germline CDR1 is SGHTA and CDR2 FQGTGA. The V and J ends lost 8 bases and 1 base respectively, with 11 bases between them. This CDR3 has 13 residues. The CDR3 protein is CASSHGGNTEAFF. The CDR3 DNA sequence: TGTGCCAGCTCACACGGAGGGAACACTGAAGCTTTCTTT.

This clone was found a few times. The rearrangement uses TRBV14 and TRBJ2-1; maybe TRBD1 (5 bases). The CDR3 is 13 residues long. Trimming removed 4 bases at V and 9 bases at J, with 13 bases between. Germline CDR1 is SGHDN and CDR2 is FVKESK. The CDR3 protein is CASSPRTLGEQFF. The CDR3 DNA reads as TGTGCCAGCAGCCCTAGGACATTGGGTGAGCAGTTCTTC.

The chain recombines TRBV19 with TRBJ1-4; 9 bases line up with TRBD1. The V gene's germline CDR1 is LNHDA and CDR2 SQIVND (reference sequence). The CDR3 length is 17 residues. After removal of 6 bases from V and 4 bases from J, the junction contained 12 bases not matched to a gene. The CDR3 region has the DNA TGTGCCAGTAGCAATTCCCTGGACAGGGGCGGTAATGAAAAACTGTTTTTT. This gives the protein CASSNSLDRGGNEKLFF.

The V call is TRBV30, the J call TRBJ2-7; TRBD2 might be the D (6 bases). Germline V gene sequence: CDR1 GTSNPN, CDR2 SVGIG (reference sequence). Trimming left V 5 bases short and J 0 bases short, with 11 bases between. CDR3 length equals 13 residues. This chain's CDR3 is CAWGIGGSYEQYF. The CDR3 DNA follows: TGTGCCTGGGGGATCGGGGGCTCCTACGAGCAGTACTTC. The variable domain in full, completed from reference TRBV30 and TRBJ2-7, reads SQTIHQWPATLVQPVGSPLSLECTVEGTSNPNLYWYRQAAGRGLQLLFYSVGIGQISSEVPQNLSASRPQDRQFILSSKKLLLSDSGFYLCAWGIGGSYEQYFGPGTRLTVT.

In this sample, this clone turned up a few times. V is TRBV18 and J is TRBJ2-5; D gene ambiguous. The CDR3 has 13 residues. Trimming took off 6 bases at V and 5 bases at J, with 13 bases between the two ends. Germline-derived CDR1 and CDR2 are KGHSH and LQKENI. The CDR3 spells CASSPLTWETQYF. The DNA of the CDR3 is TGTGCCAGCTCTCCTCTAACGTGGGAGACCCAGTACTTC.

The sample holds a few counts of this clone. The rearrangement uses TRBV6-6 and TRBJ2-5, with 8 bases fitting TRBD1. Germline CDR1 and CDR2: MNHNY and SVGAGI (reference sequence). The length of the CDR3 is 13 residues. After removal of 6 bases from V and 7 bases from J, the junction contained 7 bases not matched to a gene. CDR3 coding DNA: TGTGCCAGCAGCCACAGGGGGATAGGGACCCAGTACTTC. This encodes CASSHRGIGTQYF.

This clone has a handful of counts. V is TRBV28 and J is TRBJ1-1, with 11 bases fitting TRBD1. The CDR3 has 13 residues. Per germline, CDR1 MDHEN and CDR2 SYDVKM. Trimming at V came to 4 bases and at J to 6 bases, leaving 1 base not matched to a gene. The CDR3 nucleotides read TGTGCCAGCAGTTCGGGACAGGGGGCTGAAGCTTTCTTT. Its translation: CASSSGQGAEAFF.

This clone showed up just a few times. J is TRBJ1-1 and V is TRBV29-1; no firm D call. V lost 4 bases and J 3 bases, leaving 9 bases between the germline ends. CDR3 length equals 12 residues. Germline V gene lookup returns CDR1 SQVTM and CDR2 ANQGSEA. CDR3 DNA sequence: TGCAGCGTTGGAAGCGGGGACACTGAAGCTTTCTTT. It encodes CSVGSGDTEAFF.

The rearrangement joins TRBV11-2 to TRBJ2-7; 10 bases line up with TRBD1. This CDR3 contains 13 residues. CDR1 SGHAT and CDR2 FQNNGV come from the germline V gene. V was clipped by 1 base and J by 9 bases; unmatched bases: 3. CDR3 bases: TGTGCCAGCAGCTTAGGACAGGGGGCTGTGCAGTACTTC. It translates to CASSLGQGAVQYF.

V gene TRBV30 combines with J gene TRBJ1-1; TRBD1 might be the D (6 bases). The germline CDR1 and CDR2 sequences are GTSNPN and SVGIG (reference sequence). CDR3 length: 13 residues. V was clipped by 0 bases and J by 12 bases, with 17 bases between them. The CDR3 DNA reads TGTGCCTGGAGTGTATGGACAGTGACTTCTACTTTCTTT. Encoded protein: CAWSVWTVTSTFF. The entire variable domain, with the rest obtained from reference TRBV30 and TRBJ1-1, is as follows: SQTIHQWPATLVQPVGSPLSLECTVEGTSNPNLYWYRQAAGRGLQLLFYSVGIGQISSEVPQNLSASRPQDRQFILSSKKLLLSDSGFYLCAWSVWTVTSTFFGQGTRLTVV.

This chain joins TRBV27 and TRBJ2-1; TRBD2 agrees at 7 bases. There are 15 residues in the CDR3. The J segment lost 3 bases and the V segment lost 5 bases, leaving 7 bases of the junction unmatched. Per germline, CDR1 MNHEY and CDR2 SMNVEV (reference sequence). Here the CDR3 DNA reads TGTGCCAGCAGTCCGCCCGGACTAGGCTACAATGAGCAGTTCTTC. Its protein is CASSPPGLGYNEQFF.

The chain employs TRBV2 and TRBJ1-2; 11 bases map to TRBD1. Germline assignment: CDR1 SNHLY and CDR2 FYNNEI. V lost 2 bases to trimming and J lost 3 bases; unmatched junction nucleotides: 5. The CDR3 runs 16 residues. The CDR3 bases are TGTGCCAGCAGTGAACTGGGGGGACAGGGGGACTATGGCTACACCTTC. It encodes CASSELGGQGDYGYTF.

The chain combines TRBV4-1 with TRBJ1-5; TRBD1 is a possible D gene (5 bases). Trimming took off 4 bases at V and 0 bases at J, with 13 bases between the two ends. The CDR3 loop spans 16 amino acids. Per germline, CDR1 MGHRA and CDR2 YSYEKL. CDR3: CASSPTGGNSNQPQHF. The DNA of the CDR3 is TGCGCCAGCAGCCCTACCGGGGGAAATAGCAATCAGCCCCAGCATTTT.

This clone was counted only a few times. The chain links TRBV30 to TRBJ2-1, with 10 bases matching TRBD2. Looked up from germline, CDR1 is GTSNPN and CDR2 is SVGIG (reference sequence). CDR3 length equals 20 residues. With V trimmed by 0 bases and J by 0 bases, 14 bases remained unmatched. The CDR3 bases are TGTGCCTGGAGTGTCCTACGGCTAGCGGGGGCTTTGGGCTCCTACAATGAGCAGTTCTTC. The encoded protein is CAWSVLRLAGALGSYNEQFF.